A single T cell receptor (beta chain) is shown here with its context. Its antigen is currently unknown. The record originates from a study of blood T cells in healthy people across ages. Overall study findings and caveats: Age advanced and TCR beta diversity per million T cells fell, roughly linearly.

The germline CDR1 and CDR2 sequences are LGHNT and FRNRAP. The V gene end was trimmed by 4 bases and the J gene end by 1 base; junction bases not matched to a gene: 2. The CDR3 totals 14 residues. With a J-beta primer mix and a sample-barcoded 5' primer, a second PCR ran 7 to 11 cycles. TCRdb redid the calling of the 5' RACE reads with MiXCR, one entry per CDR3 protein. The sample contains 650,000 to 1,000,000 distinct CDR3 sequences, 35% to 40% of which appear only once. This TCR was sampled from a man younger than 35 in good health. The sequenced sample consisted of blood. The rearrangement uses TRBV12-5 and TRBJ2-5, with 8 bases that match TRBD1. Here the CDR3 DNA reads TGTGCTAGTGGTTCCGGACAGGGCCAAGAGACCCAGTACTTC. Protein sequence: CASGSGQGQETQYF. The full variable domain, its missing parts supplied by reference TRBV12-5 and TRBJ2-5, is DARVTQTPRHKVTEMGQEVTMRCQPILGHNTVFWYRQTMMQGLELLAYFRNRAPLDDSGMPKDRFSAEMPDATLATLKIQPSEPRDSAVYFCASGSGQGQETQYFGPGTRLLVL.